This T cell receptor (beta chain) was sequenced during a study of metastatic and nonmetastatic thyroid tumors. TCRdb re-clonotyped the PCR reads via MiXCR. Among about 14,000 clones, 20% to 25% were seen once, and the ten largest hold 3.6%. Germline V lookup: CDR1 DFQATT, CDR2 SNEGSKA (reference sequence). CDR3 size: 13 residues. V was cut by 6 bases and J by 5 bases, with 16 bases left in between. The entire patient cohort was treatment-naive prior to thyroid surgery. This clone was recorded at least ten times. The sequence was collected from a female donor with papillary thyroid cancer or a benign thyroid nodule (not recorded which). Some clones in this sample may be carry-over from other donors' samples. This chain links TRBV20-1 with TRBJ2-5; D might be TRBD2 (6 bases). The specimen sequenced was blood. The CDR3 sequence is CSATTLRGETQYF. For the CDR3, the DNA is TGCAGTGCAACAACTCTCCGGGGGGAGACCCAGTACTTC.